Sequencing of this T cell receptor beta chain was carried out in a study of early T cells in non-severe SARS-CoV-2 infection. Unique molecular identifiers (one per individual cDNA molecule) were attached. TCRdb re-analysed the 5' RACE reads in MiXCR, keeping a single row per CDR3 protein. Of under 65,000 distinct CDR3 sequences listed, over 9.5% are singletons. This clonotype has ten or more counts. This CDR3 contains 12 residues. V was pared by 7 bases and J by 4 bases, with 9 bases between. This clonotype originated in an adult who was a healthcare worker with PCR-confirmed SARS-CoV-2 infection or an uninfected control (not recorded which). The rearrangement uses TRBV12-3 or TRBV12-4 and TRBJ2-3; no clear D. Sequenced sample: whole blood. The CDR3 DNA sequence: TGTGCCAGCACCCCTGGCGCAGATACGCAGTATTTT. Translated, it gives CASTPGADTQYF.